This TCR beta chain was recovered during a study of blood T cells in healthy people across ages. Study in general: Researchers report that template switching captured about one barcoded beta molecule per two T cells.

A second PCR, run for about 7 to 11 cycles, used a sample-barcoded 5' primer plus a J-beta primer mix. TCRdb redid the calling of the 5' RACE reads with MiXCR, one entry per CDR3 protein. The profile covers roughly 720,000 distinct CDR3 sequences, with roughly 53% appearing a single time and 41% taken by the ten largest. CDR1 and CDR2 from the germline V gene are MDHEN and SYDVKM. The CDR3 runs to 16 residues. Trimming stripped 4 bases from V and 4 bases from J, with 19 bases between. The donors, all healthy, were Caucasians living in Russia, aged roughly 6 to 95. The chain joins TRBV28 to TRBJ1-1, with D possibly matching TRBD1 (6 bases). Sequenced: blood. The TCR was taken from a man older than 75 in good health. The CDR3 loop reads CASSWAGREGGTEAFF. CDR3 DNA: TGTGCCAGCAGTTGGGCCGGCAGGGAGGGGGGCACTGAAGCTTTCTTT. The variable domain in full, completed from reference TRBV28 and TRBJ1-1, reads DVKVTQSSRYLVKRTGEKVFLECVQDMDHENMFWYRQDPGLGLRLIYFSYDVKMKEKGDIPEGYSVSREKKERFSLILESASTNQTSMYLCASSWAGREGGTEAFFGQGTRLTVV.